What follows describes a single T cell receptor (beta chain). The method was immunoSEQ multiplex PCR; TCRdb's version includes in-frame clones alone and lacks a portion of them. The repertoire consists of about 440,000 clones, with 90% occurring once and the leading ten covering 0.6%. These data belong to a study of blood T cell repertoires in COVID-19. Membership in each cohort depended on participant-reported clinical history. CDR1 and CDR2 (germline): ENHRY, SYGVKD. The V and J ends lost 8 bases and 2 bases, in that order; junction bases with no gene match: 4. This CDR3 has 13 amino acids. The rearrangement joins TRBV10-3 to TRBJ1-2; 8 bases align to TRBD1. The sequence was collected from a man aged 18 to 29 who had recovered from COVID-19. The sequenced sample was PBMCs or T cells enriched from blood (not recorded which). The CDR3 DNA follows: TGTGCCATCCAGGGGGCAGAGAACTATGGCTACACCTTC. This sequence encodes CAIQGAENYGYTF.